One and the same sample provided the 23 T cell receptor beta chains below, sequenced in a study of blood T cells in healthy people across ages. A second PCR, run for about 7 to 11 cycles, used a sample-barcoded 5' primer plus a J-beta primer mix. MiXCR was run by TCRdb on the 5' RACE reads, yielding one entry per CDR3 protein. This repertoire shows approximately 900,000 distinct CDR3 sequences, roughly 28% found once; its top ten account for more than 8.5%. The sample was also linked to a second study, of T cells of mothers and their children.

What was sequenced was blood. Receptors were obtained from a woman between 35 and 50 years old in good health.

The rearrangement links TRBV30 to TRBJ2-1; D is ambiguous. The CDR3 spans 13 residues. The germline gives CDR1 GTSNPN, CDR2 SVGIG (reference sequence). V lost 0 bases, J lost 2 bases, and 5 bases lay in between. The CDR3 protein is CAWSVLAYNEQFF. The DNA of the CDR3 is TGTGCCTGGAGTGTACTGGCCTACAATGAGCAGTTCTTC. The full variable domain, in which reference TRBV30 and TRBJ2-1 provide the parts outside the CDR3, is SQTIHQWPATLVQPVGSPLSLECTVEGTSNPNLYWYRQAAGRGLQLLFYSVGIGQISSEVPQNLSASRPQDRQFILSSKKLLLSDSGFYLCAWSVLAYNEQFFGPGTRLTVL.

The chain uses TRBV6-2 or TRBV6-3 and TRBJ1-5; possibly TRBD1 for D (6 bases). The germline V and J ends were trimmed by 5 bases and 7 bases, with 12 bases remaining between them. The CDR3 runs 13 residues. In germline, CDR1 is MNHEY, CDR2 SVGEGT. CDR3 DNA sequence: TGTGCCAGCAGTCGCCCAGGGGCCCAGCCCCAGCATTTT. This codes for CASSRPGAQPQHF.

The chain links TRBV20-1 to TRBJ1-5; tentative D call: TRBD1 (6 bases). This CDR3 region has 15 residues. V was cut by 5 bases and J by 4 bases, with 18 bases left in between. CDR1 and CDR2 (germline): DFQATT, SNEGSKA (reference sequence). The chain's CDR3 is CSASDRRLGNQPQHF. As DNA, the CDR3 is TGCAGTGCTTCTGACAGGCGATTGGGAAATCAGCCCCAGCATTTT.

The genes are TRBV20-1 and TRBJ2-5; 13 positions agree with TRBD2. Germline V CDR1 and CDR2: DFQATT, SNEGSKA (reference sequence). J lost 4 bases, V lost 2 bases, and 10 bases had no gene match. The CDR3 is 17 amino acids. The CDR3 nucleotides are TGCAGTGCTAGACTGGTACTAGCGGGGGGGCGAGGAGAGACCCAGTACTTC. Protein product: CSARLVLAGGRGETQYF.

This clonotype turned up a few times. This CDR3 reads CASSLIGGRETQYF. The CDR3 DNA follows: TGTGCCAGCAGCTTAATTGGGGGGCGGGAGACCCAGTACTTC. This chain connects TRBV7-2 to TRBJ2-5, with D perhaps TRBD1 or TRBD2 (6 bases each). Germline V lookup: CDR1 SGHTA, CDR2 FQGNSA. Trimming cost V 2 bases and J 5 bases, with 12 bases left between them. The CDR3 sequence is 14 residues long.

The sample holds a few counts of this clonotype. The V and J genes are TRBV7-8 and TRBJ1-2; 7 nucleotides align to TRBD1. J gave up 2 bases and V 0 bases, and 9 bases lay outside the gene matches. Per the germline V gene, CDR1 is SGHVS and CDR2 is FQNEAQ. The CDR3 runs 17 residues. The CDR3, as DNA: TGTGCCAGCAGCTTAGCCTCCGGGACAGCATTAAACTATGGCTACACCTTC. Translating gives CASSLASGTALNYGYTF.

As for this clonotype: The junction and the germline gene differ at one end; a read error may be behind it. The V and J genes are TRBV20-1 and TRBJ1-2, with 7 bases fitting TRBD1. Germline V lookup: CDR1 DFQATT, CDR2 SNEGSKA (reference sequence). The CDR3 contains 12 residues. The CDR3 coding sequence is TGCGGTGCAGCACAGGGGAGAGATGGCTACACCTTC. Translating it yields CGAAQGRDGYTF.

Ten or more counts support this clonotype. The chain employs TRBV29-1 and TRBJ2-5; D unclear. Per germline, CDR1 SQVTM and CDR2 ANQGSEA. Between the trimmed V and J ends, which lost 4 bases and 1 base, there was a span of 7 bases. The CDR3 has 12 amino acids. CDR3 coding DNA: TGCAGCGTTGGACGAATCCAAGAGACCCAGTACTTC. It encodes CSVGRIQETQYF.

This rearrangement joins TRBV24-1 to TRBJ2-3; 10 bases line up with TRBD2. Germline V gene data show CDR1 as KGHDR and CDR2 as SFDVKD. The CDR3 spans 16 residues. After removal of 4 bases from V and 2 bases from J, the junction contained 5 bases not matched to a gene. CDR3 amino acids: CATSDRTSGITDTQYF. The CDR3 nucleotides are TGTGCCACCAGTGACCGGACTAGCGGCATCACAGATACGCAGTATTTT.

This clonotype was seen many times. This chain connects TRBV4-1 to TRBJ2-1; no definite D call. Germline CDR1 MGHRA, CDR2 YSYEKL. The CDR3 spans 14 residues. Trimming stripped 0 bases from V and 6 bases from J, with 9 bases between. This CDR3 reads CASSQDIYGNEQFF. CDR3 coding DNA: TGCGCCAGCAGCCAAGATATCTACGGCAATGAGCAGTTCTTC.

The rearrangement joins TRBV3-1 to TRBJ2-5; D is unclear. CDR1 is LGHDT, CDR2 YNNKEL, per germline (reference sequence). The length of the CDR3 is 14 residues. V dropped 1 base and J dropped 5 bases, with 11 bases sitting between them. CDR3 amino acids: CASSQGGSWETQYF. The CDR3 DNA is TGTGCCAGCAGCCAAGGTGGTTCGTGGGAGACCCAGTACTTC.

This clonotype was counted between two and nine times. CDR3 region: CASSIPNQPQHF. CDR3 nucleotide sequence: TGTGCCAGCAGCATTCCCAATCAGCCCCAGCATTTT. The chain uses TRBV28 and TRBJ1-5; D gene uncertain. CDR3 size: 12 residues. From germline, CDR1 is MDHEN and CDR2 SYDVKM. Between the trimmed V and J ends, which lost 6 bases and 3 bases, there was a span of 6 bases.

This clonotype was observed many times. The chain uses TRBV4-1 and TRBJ2-7; 7 nucleotides agree with TRBD1. The CDR3 spans 14 residues. The V gene end was trimmed by 1 base and the J gene end by 3 bases; junction bases not matched to a gene: 3. The germline V gene has CDR1 MGHRA and CDR2 YSYEKL. CDR3 residues: CASSQGAGGYEQYF. The CDR3 bases are TGCGCCAGCAGCCAAGGCGCAGGGGGCTACGAGCAGTACTTC.

The rearrangement joins TRBV13 to TRBJ2-7; D remains unclear. Germline V gives CDR1 PRHDT, CDR2 FYEKMQ (reference sequence). This CDR3 is 15 amino acids long. Trimming took off 2 bases at V and 1 base at J, with 12 bases between the two ends. The CDR3 DNA sequence: TGTGCCAGCAGCTTATGGGCGGCTTTATCCTACGAGCAGTACTTC. Translating it yields CASSLWAALSYEQYF.

The CDR3 protein is CASRQSENTEAFF. CDR3 coding DNA: TGTGCCAGTAGACAGTCTGAGAACACTGAAGCTTTCTTT. The chain has TRBV2 and TRBJ1-1; tentatively, D is TRBD1 (5 bases). The CDR3 runs 13 residues. V was shortened by 9 bases and J by 1 base, with 12 bases between the two germline ends. Germline CDR1 reads SNHLY; CDR2 reads FYNNEI.

In its sample, this clonotype was seen many times. The V call is TRBV20-1, the J call TRBJ2-7, with D unclear. Trimming took off 3 bases at V and 5 bases at J, with 11 bases between the two ends. The CDR3 runs to 12 residues. The V gene's germline CDR1 is DFQATT and CDR2 SNEGSKA (reference sequence). CDR3 bases: TGCAGTGCTAGGGCCGGGTTGCACGAGCAGTACTTC. Its protein product is CSARAGLHEQYF.

This clonotype showed up just a few times. The V and J genes are TRBV5-1 and TRBJ2-1; D gene uncertain. The CDR3 covers 13 residues. CDR1 and CDR2 (germline): SGHRS, YFSETQ. V dropped 2 bases and J dropped 8 bases, with 11 bases sitting between them. The CDR3: CASSLGRVDEQFF. CDR3 coding DNA: TGCGCCAGCAGCTTAGGACGGGTCGATGAGCAGTTCTTC.

This clonotype was detected once. V gene TRBV6-1 combines with J gene TRBJ2-7; 9 bases match TRBD2. After removal of 2 bases from V and 4 bases from J, the junction contained 9 bases not matched to a gene. This CDR3 comprises 16 residues. Per the germline V gene, CDR1 is MNHNS and CDR2 is SASEGT. This chain's CDR3 is CASSEFLSGGRYEQYF. CDR3 coding DNA: TGTGCCAGCAGTGAATTTCTGAGCGGGGGGAGGTACGAGCAGTACTTC.

This clonotype was recorded many times. The rearrangement uses TRBV10-3 and TRBJ2-3, with 9 positions matching TRBD2. The CDR3 consists of 15 residues. With V trimmed by 7 bases and J by 2 bases, 7 bases remained unmatched. In germline, CDR1 is ENHRY, CDR2 SYGVKD. The CDR3 region has the DNA TGTGCCATCAAGGCTCCTAGCGGGGACACAGATACGCAGTATTTT. The encoded protein is CAIKAPSGDTDTQYF.

The chain carries TRBV3-1 and TRBJ1-2, with D hard to call. Germline V gives CDR1 LGHDT, CDR2 YNNKEL (reference sequence). The length of the CDR3 is 16 residues. Trimming cost V 1 base and J 3 bases, with 15 bases left between them. CDR3 sequence reads: CASSQVEALYHYGYTF. The CDR3 nucleotides read TGTGCCAGCAGCCAAGTAGAGGCCTTATATCACTATGGCTACACCTTC.

The rearrangement uses TRBV7-9 and TRBJ2-7, with TRBD1 matching over 10 bases. Germline assignment: CDR1 SEHNR and CDR2 FQNEAQ (reference sequence). V shed 10 bases and J 5 bases; nucleotides not matched to a gene: 5. This CDR3 has 12 amino acids. CDR3 DNA: TGTGCCACCGGGACAGGGGATAACGAGCAGTACTTC. Protein product: CATGTGDNEQYF.

This sequence joins TRBV2 and TRBJ2-5, with 7 bases matching TRBD1. V gave up 7 bases and J gave up 4 bases; unmatched junction bases: 12. The germline gives CDR1 SNHLY, CDR2 FYNNEI. CDR3 size: 15 residues. The CDR3 DNA follows: TGTGCCAGCAACGACCCAGACAGGGAAGGAGAGACCCAGTACTTC. Its protein is CASNDPDREGETQYF.

This clonotype was observed a few times. The CDR3 coding sequence is TGTGCCAGTTCTGGGTCCCCGGCGTATGGCTACACCTTC. It encodes CASSGSPAYGYTF. The V and J genes are TRBV12-3 or TRBV12-4 and TRBJ1-2, with D hard to call. V lost 9 bases, J lost 5 bases, and 16 bases lay in between. The CDR3 is 13 residues long.